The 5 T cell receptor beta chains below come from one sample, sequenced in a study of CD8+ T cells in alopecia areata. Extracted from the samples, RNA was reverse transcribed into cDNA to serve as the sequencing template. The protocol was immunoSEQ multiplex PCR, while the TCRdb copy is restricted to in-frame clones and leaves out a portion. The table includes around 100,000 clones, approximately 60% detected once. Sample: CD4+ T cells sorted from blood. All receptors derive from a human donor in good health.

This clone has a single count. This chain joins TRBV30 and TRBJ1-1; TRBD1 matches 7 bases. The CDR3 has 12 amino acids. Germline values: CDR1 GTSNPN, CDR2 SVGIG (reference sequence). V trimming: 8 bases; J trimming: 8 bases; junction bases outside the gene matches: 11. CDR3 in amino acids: CAIDPGQKEAFF. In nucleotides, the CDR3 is TGTGCCATTGATCCGGGACAGAAAGAAGCTTTCTTT.

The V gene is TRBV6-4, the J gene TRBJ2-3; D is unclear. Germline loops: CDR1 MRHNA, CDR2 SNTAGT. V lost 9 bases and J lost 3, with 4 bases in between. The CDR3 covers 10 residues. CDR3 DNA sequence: TGTGCCAGTGTAACAGATACGCAGTATTTT. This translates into CASVTDTQYF.

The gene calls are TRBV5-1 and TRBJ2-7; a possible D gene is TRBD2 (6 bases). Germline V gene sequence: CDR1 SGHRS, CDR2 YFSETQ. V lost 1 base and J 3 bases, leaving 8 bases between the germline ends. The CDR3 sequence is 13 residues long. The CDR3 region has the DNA TGCGCCAGCAGCTTGCAGGGAGGCTACGAGCAGTACTTC. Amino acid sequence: CASSLQGGYEQYF.

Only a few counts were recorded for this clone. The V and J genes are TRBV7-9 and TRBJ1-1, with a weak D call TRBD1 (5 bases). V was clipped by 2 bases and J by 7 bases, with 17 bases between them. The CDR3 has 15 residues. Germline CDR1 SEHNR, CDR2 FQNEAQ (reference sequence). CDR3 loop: CASSLHNGDWVEAFF. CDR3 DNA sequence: TGTGCCAGCAGCTTACATAATGGGGACTGGGTTGAAGCTTTCTTT. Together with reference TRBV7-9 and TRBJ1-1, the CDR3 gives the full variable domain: DTGVSQNPRHKITKRGQNVTFRCDPISEHNRLYWYRQTLGQGPEFLTYFQNEAQLEKSRLLSDRFSAERPKGSFSTLEIQRTEQGDSAMYLCASSLHNGDWVEAFFGQGTRLTVV.

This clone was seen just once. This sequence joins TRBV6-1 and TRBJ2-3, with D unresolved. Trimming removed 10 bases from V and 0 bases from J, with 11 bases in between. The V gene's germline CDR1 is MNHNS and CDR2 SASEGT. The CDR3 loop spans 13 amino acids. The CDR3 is CATHRASTDTQYF. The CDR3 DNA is TGTGCCACACACCGGGCCAGCACAGATACGCAGTATTTT.